This TCR beta chain was captured in a study of blood T cells in healthy people across ages. For this clonotype: Its antigen is unknown.

A second PCR, run for about 7 to 11 cycles, used a sample-barcoded 5' primer plus a J-beta primer mix. TCRdb independently ran MiXCR on the 5' RACE reads; one entry per CDR3 protein. Of approximately 1.5 million distinct CDR3 sequences in the sample, 35% to 45% are singletons; the top ten hold about 4.1%. Trimming pared 5 bases from V and 1 base from J, leaving 17 bases between. The CDR3 sequence is 15 residues long. CDR1 and CDR2 (germline): DFQATT, SNEGSKA (reference sequence). Findings and limits, study-wide: Per million T cells, TCR beta diversity dropped roughly linearly as age increased.

The rearrangement uses TRBV20-1 and TRBJ1-1, with D maybe TRBD1 (5 bases). This clonotype originated in a woman under 30 in good health. Source material: blood. The chain's CDR3 is CSAPGWGRANTEAFF. The CDR3 region has the DNA TGCAGTGCTCCGGGGTGGGGCCGGGCGAACACTGAAGCTTTCTTT.